This is a list of T cell receptor beta chains from one sample in a study of response to subunit inactivated influenza vaccine. In TCRdb, the RT-PCR reads were re-called with MiXCR into one record per CDR3 protein. This table has hundreds of thousands of distinct CDR3 sequences, around 14% appearing once. Sample: PBMCs from blood, taken less than 15 days before vaccination. The origin of the receptors is a man aged 50-60 years who received an inactivated influenza vaccine. The conserved cysteine and the conserved F or W are not part of the CDR3 here. Each record gives: V gene, J gene, CDR3 length, clone size, CDR3 protein. Clone size appears in some rows only: once, few, many, or a class for an expanded clone.

v_call: TRBV5-1; j_call: TRBJ2-7; cdr3_length: 12; clone_size: -; cdr3_aa: ASSQGTGGNEQY
v_call: TRBV18; j_call: TRBJ1-1; cdr3_length: 13; clone_size: -; cdr3_aa: ASSPPGGLNTEAF
v_call: TRBV12-3/TRBV12-4; j_call: TRBJ1-1; cdr3_length: 10; clone_size: few; cdr3_aa: ASTQTGAEAF
v_call: TRBV6-5; j_call: TRBJ2-5; cdr3_length: 13; clone_size: -; cdr3_aa: ASSYSTGGKETQY
v_call: TRBV3-1; j_call: TRBJ2-4; cdr3_length: 13; clone_size: -; cdr3_aa: ASSQGWGGLNIQY
v_call: TRBV4-1; j_call: TRBJ2-1; cdr3_length: 10; clone_size: -; cdr3_aa: ASSQDVIKQF
v_call: TRBV9; j_call: TRBJ2-1; cdr3_length: 11; clone_size: few; cdr3_aa: ASSSQVDNEQF
v_call: TRBV7-2; j_call: TRBJ2-5; cdr3_length: 14; clone_size: -; cdr3_aa: ASSLARLAGTETQY
v_call: TRBV6-1; j_call: TRBJ1-5; cdr3_length: 13; clone_size: few; cdr3_aa: ASSATVYSNQPQH
v_call: TRBV20-1; j_call: TRBJ1-5; cdr3_length: 9; clone_size: -; cdr3_aa: SAGAVEAQH
v_call: TRBV28; j_call: TRBJ2-7; cdr3_length: 15; clone_size: -; cdr3_aa: ASSSFTSSDWIYEQY
v_call: TRBV12-3/TRBV12-4; j_call: TRBJ1-6; cdr3_length: 12; clone_size: many; cdr3_aa: ASRTRGIGSPLH
v_call: TRBV28; j_call: TRBJ2-1; cdr3_length: 16; clone_size: many; cdr3_aa: ASSSPISGTSIYNEQF
v_call: TRBV14; j_call: TRBJ1-1; cdr3_length: 12; clone_size: many; cdr3_aa: ASSAGAMNTEAF
v_call: TRBV12-3/TRBV12-4; j_call: TRBJ1-6; cdr3_length: 12; clone_size: -; cdr3_aa: ASSRDGLNSPLH
v_call: TRBV6-2/TRBV6-3; j_call: TRBJ2-1; cdr3_length: 13; clone_size: -; cdr3_aa: ASSLSALAYNEQF
v_call: TRBV10-2; j_call: TRBJ1-1; cdr3_length: 12; clone_size: once; cdr3_aa: ASSAAGGVAEAF
v_call: TRBV28; j_call: TRBJ2-5; cdr3_length: 14; clone_size: -; cdr3_aa: ASSFMIGPTQETQY
v_call: TRBV12-3/TRBV12-4; j_call: TRBJ2-1; cdr3_length: 13; clone_size: few; cdr3_aa: ASSSSGTGVHEQF
v_call: TRBV7-2; j_call: TRBJ2-3; cdr3_length: 12; clone_size: -; cdr3_aa: GSSTDGPARSQY
v_call: TRBV20-1; j_call: TRBJ2-3; cdr3_length: 11; clone_size: many; cdr3_aa: SAAGGGTDTQY
v_call: TRBV13; j_call: TRBJ2-3; cdr3_length: 14; clone_size: -; cdr3_aa: ASNPGGSGSTDTQY
v_call: TRBV15; j_call: TRBJ2-7; cdr3_length: 16; clone_size: few; cdr3_aa: ATSRDPWGQGISYEQY
v_call: TRBV12-3/TRBV12-4; j_call: TRBJ2-1; cdr3_length: 13; clone_size: few; cdr3_aa: ASSSHPIKGNEQF
v_call: TRBV20-1; j_call: TRBJ1-6; cdr3_length: 13; clone_size: few; cdr3_aa: SARSRQGVISPLH
v_call: TRBV3-1; j_call: TRBJ2-3; cdr3_length: 12; clone_size: few; cdr3_aa: ASSQTSLADTQY
v_call: TRBV2; j_call: TRBJ2-7; cdr3_length: 13; clone_size: few; cdr3_aa: ASSEVGRPDYEQY
v_call: TRBV9; j_call: TRBJ2-7; cdr3_length: 13; clone_size: many; cdr3_aa: ASSKGGGAAYEQY
v_call: TRBV4-1; j_call: TRBJ2-1; cdr3_length: 14; clone_size: many; cdr3_aa: ASSPAGGSSYNEQF
v_call: TRBV12-3/TRBV12-4; j_call: TRBJ2-7; cdr3_length: 13; clone_size: few; cdr3_aa: ASSPGASGYYEQY
v_call: TRBV30; j_call: TRBJ1-2; cdr3_length: 9; clone_size: few; cdr3_aa: AWSRDSEAR
v_call: TRBV28; j_call: TRBJ1-1; cdr3_length: 10; clone_size: few; cdr3_aa: ASSVTYTEAF
v_call: TRBV7-2; j_call: TRBJ2-3; cdr3_length: 11; clone_size: -; cdr3_aa: ASSLQYTDTQY
v_call: TRBV4-1; j_call: TRBJ2-5; cdr3_length: 14; clone_size: many; cdr3_aa: ASSQDRGQGYETQY
v_call: TRBV7-2; j_call: TRBJ2-7; cdr3_length: 13; clone_size: few; cdr3_aa: ASSLAHTRSYEQY
v_call: TRBV11-2; j_call: TRBJ2-2; cdr3_length: 19; clone_size: few; cdr3_aa: ASSPGLAGGGDWANTGELF
v_call: TRBV5-1; j_call: TRBJ2-6; cdr3_length: 14; clone_size: -; cdr3_aa: ASSLIPGSGANVLT
v_call: TRBV5-1; j_call: TRBJ2-1; cdr3_length: 12; clone_size: -; cdr3_aa: ASRPKRDPNEQF
v_call: TRBV7-9; j_call: TRBJ2-2; cdr3_length: 11; clone_size: many; cdr3_aa: ASSLEAAGELF
v_call: TRBV7-8; j_call: TRBJ2-5; cdr3_length: 12; clone_size: -; cdr3_aa: ASSLAWDFETQY
v_call: TRBV6-2/TRBV6-3; j_call: TRBJ2-1; cdr3_length: 9; clone_size: many; cdr3_aa: ASKSYNEQF
v_call: TRBV28; j_call: TRBJ2-7; cdr3_length: 14; clone_size: few; cdr3_aa: ASTRLLDIKDHEQY
v_call: TRBV6-1; j_call: TRBJ2-7; cdr3_length: 14; clone_size: few; cdr3_aa: ASIPEGTSGIGEQY
v_call: TRBV3-1; j_call: TRBJ2-2; cdr3_length: 18; clone_size: few; cdr3_aa: ASSQVPNTGKGVRTGELF
v_call: TRBV11-2; j_call: TRBJ1-1; cdr3_length: 11; clone_size: few; cdr3_aa: ASSFSTETEAF
v_call: TRBV15; j_call: TRBJ2-5; cdr3_length: 14; clone_size: few; cdr3_aa: ATRPRLGGLGETQY
v_call: TRBV7-2; j_call: TRBJ2-7; cdr3_length: 10; clone_size: -; cdr3_aa: ASRPPGNEQY
v_call: TRBV6-1; j_call: TRBJ2-7; cdr3_length: 11; clone_size: -; cdr3_aa: ASRNTYTYEQY
v_call: TRBV2; j_call: TRBJ2-1; cdr3_length: 13; clone_size: -; cdr3_aa: ASSEDSFPYNEQF
v_call: TRBV7-8; j_call: TRBJ1-5; cdr3_length: 17; clone_size: -; cdr3_aa: ASSLEFVRASTVLQPQH
v_call: TRBV27; j_call: TRBJ1-1; cdr3_length: 12; clone_size: many; cdr3_aa: ASSSGFRNTEAF
v_call: TRBV5-1; j_call: TRBJ1-4; cdr3_length: 15; clone_size: few; cdr3_aa: ASSYSIDRAGNEKLF
v_call: TRBV2; j_call: TRBJ1-1; cdr3_length: 11; clone_size: many; cdr3_aa: ASSTRQNTEAF